This T cell receptor beta chain derives from a study of shared clonotypes between healthy human individuals. About this clone: The same CDR3 can be traced to other DNA sequences in this sample.

Germline assignment: CDR1 SGHRS and CDR2 YFSETQ. The V segment lost 0 bases and the J segment 4 bases; nucleotides outside the gene matches: 5. CDR3 length: 16 amino acids. All of the donors resided in Nashville, Tennessee, and each was a Caucasian adult. TCRdb keeps only in-frame clones here, not all; method: immunoSEQ multiplex PCR. Of roughly 2.2 million clones listed, 80% to 95% were seen once; the top ten hold around 0.38%. This receptor was obtained from a young man in good health. Some clones in this sample may be carry-over from other donors' samples. Sequencing was carried out using naive CD4+ T cells from PBMCs. The subset was: CD45RA+ positively selected. The gene calls are TRBV5-1 and TRBJ2-5; 11 nucleotides agree with TRBD1. The CDR3 loop is CASSLEPGTGGETQYF. CDR3 nucleotide sequence: TGCGCCAGCAGCTTGGAGCCCGGGACAGGGGGAGAGACCCAGTACTTC.